This entry concerns a single TCR beta chain. The sample comes from a study of technical replicates of blood from several donors. Germline V lookup: CDR1 MNHNS, CDR2 SASEGT. V lost 6 bases and J lost 0, with 15 bases in between. The CDR3 consists of 15 residues. Libraries were prepared by immunoSEQ multiplex PCR; TCRdb keeps only in-frame clonotypes and omits some of them. Altogether some 60,000 clones are present, about 90% being singletons, with the ten largest covering about 5.2%. The clonotype originates from a human donor in good health. Some clones in this sample may be carry-over from other donors' samples. The sample consisted of PBMCs. J is TRBJ2-7 and V is TRBV6-1; perhaps TRBD2 as D (6 bases). The CDR3 protein is CASSLRSGHSYEQYF. In DNA form, the CDR3 reads TGTGCCAGCAGCCTGAGGAGCGGGCACTCCTACGAGCAGTACTTC.